The rows below give T cell receptor beta chains drawn from one sample of a study of shared clonotypes between healthy human individuals. This table comes from immunoSEQ multiplex PCR, and its TCRdb copy is limited to in-frame clones, with some not included. Here the sample spans 300,000 to 350,000 clones, about 73% being singletons. The material sequenced was memory CD4+ T cells sorted from blood. Receptors were obtained from a man aged 25 to 40 in good health. Each CDR3 is given with its conserved first and last residue. The D gene is left open where the match is weak. Size is stated for part of the rows, as once, few or many counts, or as a class when the clone is expanded.

J gene,clone size,D gene,V gene,CDR3 protein,CDR3 DNA
TRBJ2-1,once,TRBD2,TRBV6-1,CATLTPGGGEQFF,TGTGCCACCCTGACCCCGGGGGGTGGTGAGCAGTTCTTC
TRBJ2-2,once,.,TRBV9,CASSVDQGLAGELFF,TGTGCCAGCAGCGTAGACCAGGGTCTTGCCGGGGAGCTGTTTTTT
TRBJ2-1,.,.,TRBV18,CASSPWNEQFF,TGTGCCAGCTCACCATGGAATGAGCAGTTCTTC
TRBJ2-2,once,.,TRBV7-2,CASSLQMRATGELFF,TGTGCCAGCAGCTTACAGATGAGGGCCACCGGGGAGCTGTTTTTT
TRBJ2-1,few,.,TRBV7-2,CASSRDHSYNEQFF,TGTGCCAGCAGCCGGGACCACTCCTACAATGAGCAGTTCTTC
TRBJ2-3,.,TRBD2,TRBV7-9,CASSLARSGRAGHTDTQYF,TGTGCCAGCAGCTTAGCTCGGAGCGGGAGGGCCGGACACACAGATACGCAGTATTTT
TRBJ2-3,.,.,TRBV5-1,CASSLSGTDTQYF,TGCGCCAGCAGCTTGAGCGGTACAGATACGCAGTATTTT
TRBJ1-5,.,.,TRBV30,CAWAQTGVRRMAQHF,TGTGCCTGGGCTCAGACAGGAGTTCGTAGAATGGCCCAGCATTTT
TRBJ2-1,.,TRBD1,TRBV19,CASNPSGTGAFNEQFF,TGTGCCAGCAACCCTTCCGGGACAGGGGCTTTCAATGAGCAGTTCTTC
TRBJ2-7,.,.,TRBV5-6,CASRQGSEQYF,TGTGCCAGCAGACAAGGATCCGAGCAGTACTTC
TRBJ2-3,.,.,TRBV5-1,CASSSAGRDTQYF,TGCGCCAGCAGCTCCGCCGGGCGGGATACGCAGTATTTT
TRBJ1-1,.,.,TRBV18,CASSQGLMNTEAFF,TGTGCCAGCTCACAGGGGTTAATGAACACTGAAGCTTTCTTT
TRBJ1-4,.,.,TRBV7-2,CASSFSWATNEKLFF,TGTGCCAGCAGCTTCTCCTGGGCAACTAATGAAAAACTGTTTTTT
TRBJ1-5,many,.,TRBV29-1,CSVRDNYNQPQHF,TGCAGCGTCCGGGACAACTACAATCAGCCCCAGCATTTT
TRBJ2-7,.,.,TRBV2,CASLEQGPSYEQYF,TGTGCCAGCCTAGAGCAGGGGCCCTCCTACGAGCAGTACTTC
TRBJ1-1,.,.,TRBV6-1,CASSDGSGGIEAFF,TGTGCCAGCAGTGATGGCTCGGGGGGTATTGAAGCTTTCTTT
TRBJ2-2,.,.,TRBV5-1,CASSLARGVRELFF,TGCGCCAGCAGCTTGGCCCGGGGCGTGAGGGAGCTGTTTTTT
TRBJ1-1,.,.,TRBV19,CASSSLGGSRTEAFF,TGTGCCAGTAGCTCCCTCGGGGGGAGTCGCACTGAAGCTTTCTTT
TRBJ1-2,.,TRBD1,TRBV27,CASSPRTGSYGYTF,TGTGCCAGCAGTCCGAGGACAGGTTCCTATGGCTACACCTTC
TRBJ2-5,.,.,TRBV29-1,CSVVRGETQYF,TGCAGCGTTGTTCGCGGGGAGACCCAGTACTTC
TRBJ2-2,once,.,TRBV19,CASRETANTGELFF,TGTGCCAGTAGAGAGACAGCGAACACCGGGGAGCTGTTTTTT
TRBJ2-7,.,.,TRBV2,CASSESTGDYEQYF,TGTGCCAGCAGTGAATCGACGGGAGACTACGAGCAGTACTTC
TRBJ1-1,.,TRBD1,TRBV10-2,CASSEYRGRGAEAFF,TGCGCCAGCAGTGAATACAGGGGCCGAGGCGCTGAAGCTTTCTTT
TRBJ2-7,.,TRBD2,TRBV29-1,CSVWVAGDREQYF,TGCAGCGTGTGGGTAGCGGGAGATCGCGAGCAGTACTTC